Described below is a single T cell receptor beta chain sequence and its context. With 60 Vbeta and 13 Jbeta primers, the PCR was carried out. Generated by immunoSEQ multiplex PCR, the TCRdb table keeps only in-frame clones and is missing some. The table shows under 120,000 clones, with 70% occurring only once. This sample is part of a study of cytomegalovirus exposure and HLA in healthy donors. Germline lookup yields CDR1 MNHEY and CDR2 SMNVEV (reference sequence). V shed 4 bases, J shed 2 bases, and the junction held 4 bases outside the gene matches. The CDR3 runs 15 residues. The sequencing input was PBMCs. This clonotype originated in a man aged 40-49 years in good health and CMV-seropositive. This chain uses TRBV27 with TRBJ1-1, with 10 positions matching TRBD1. The CDR3 bases are TGTGCCAGCAGTTCGCGGGACAGGGGTAACACTGAAGCTTTCTTT. This gives the protein CASSSRDRGNTEAFF.